This passage covers 21 T cell receptor beta chains from one sample sequenced in a study of CD4+ T cells in melanoma. Profiling relied on immunoSEQ multiplex PCR, and the TCRdb table lists in-frame clones only, not all of them. The table includes more than 90,000 clones, about nine tenths detected once. The sequenced sample was peripheral blood. The receptors here all came from a human donor with melanoma.

The gene calls are TRBV30 and TRBJ2-5; D may match TRBD1 or TRBD2 (5 bases each). Germline values: CDR1 GTSNPN, CDR2 SVGIG (reference sequence). V gave up 4 bases and J gave up 1 base, with 16 bases separating them. The CDR3 has 15 residues. CDR3 DNA: TGTGCCTGGACCCCAATCGGGACCGTCCAAGAGACCCAGTACTTC. This gives the protein CAWTPIGTVQETQYF.

Comments on this clone: This same CDR3 is encoded by further DNA sequences in the sample. The chain joins TRBV7-9 to TRBJ1-3; tentatively, D is TRBD1 (5 bases). The germline V gene has CDR1 SEHNR and CDR2 FQNEAQ (reference sequence). This CDR3 has 14 residues. The V gene lost 3 bases and the J gene lost 2 bases, with 8 bases spanning the gap. CDR3 DNA: TGTGCCAGCAGCTTGGGAGGGGCTGGAAACACCATATATTTT. Its translation: CASSLGGAGNTIYF.

The V gene is TRBV28, the J gene TRBJ1-4; a possible D gene is TRBD1 (6 bases). The CDR3 length is 13 residues. Germline V gene lookup returns CDR1 MDHEN and CDR2 SYDVKM. Trimming stripped 6 bases from V and 8 bases from J, with 13 bases between. The CDR3 region is CASRQGGLEKLFF. CDR3 DNA sequence: TGTGCCAGCAGACAGGGAGGTTTGGAAAAACTGTTTTTT.

This clone was counted a single time. The chain uses TRBV6-5 and TRBJ2-2; 8 positions match TRBD2. The junction had 9 bases not matched to a gene; V was cut back by 9 bases and J by 3 bases. The CDR3 is 15 amino acids. The V gene's germline CDR1 is MNHEY and CDR2 SVGAGI. Here the CDR3 reads CARGSGGDDTGELFF. In DNA form, the CDR3 reads TGTGCCAGAGGGAGCGGGGGCGATGACACCGGGGAGCTGTTTTTT.

The chain links TRBV19 to TRBJ2-1, with D perhaps TRBD2 (6 bases). V was clipped by 11 bases and J by 12 bases, with 17 bases between them. Germline V CDR1 and CDR2: LNHDA, SQIVND (reference sequence). The CDR3 covers 11 residues. The CDR3 spells CAVGRGGLQFF. The CDR3 bases are TGTGCCGTCGGGAGAGGAGGTTTGCAGTTCTTC.

A remark on this clone: The germline gene is not matched at one end of the junction; a read error may be the cause. The chain recombines TRBV6-1 with TRBJ2-7; D unresolved. CDR1 and CDR2 from the germline V gene are MNHNS and SASEGT. The CDR3 totals 12 residues. The CDR3 DNA sequence: TGTGCAAGCACTGGCATCGCCTACGAGCAGTACTTC. Translation: CASTGIAYEQYF.

This CDR3 reads CASSLTGGGLSPLHF. The CDR3 DNA reads as TGTGCCAGCAGCTTAACCGGAGGGGGGCTCTCACCCCTCCACTTT. The gene calls are TRBV7-2 and TRBJ1-6; perhaps TRBD1 as D (6 bases). The CDR3 spans 15 residues. V lost 2 bases to trimming and J lost 10 bases, with 15 bases between them. Germline V gene lookup returns CDR1 SGHTA and CDR2 FQGNSA.

V is TRBV4-3 and J is TRBJ2-7, with D perhaps matching TRBD1 or TRBD2 (5 bases each). Germline CDR1 is LGHNA and CDR2 is YSLEER. The CDR3 extends over 15 amino acids. With 3 bases removed from V and 0 bases from J, the gap between germline ends came to 12 bases. The CDR3 here is CASSQARDLSYEQYF. The CDR3 DNA follows: TGCGCCAGCAGCCAGGCCCGGGACCTCTCCTACGAGCAGTACTTC.

This chain uses TRBV30 with TRBJ2-7; D might be TRBD1 (5 bases). V shed 4 bases and J shed 1 base, with 14 bases lying between them. The CDR3 has 14 residues. Germline assignment: CDR1 GTSNPN and CDR2 SVGIG (reference sequence). The CDR3 sequence is CAWNSDTHSYEQYF. The CDR3 DNA reads TGTGCCTGGAATTCGGACACTCATTCCTACGAGCAGTACTTC.

This chain uses TRBV14 with TRBJ2-7; TRBD1 agrees at 9 bases. After removal of 1 base from V and 6 bases from J, the junction contained 4 bases not matched to a gene. This CDR3 contains 14 residues. The germline V gene has CDR1 SGHDN and CDR2 FVKESK. The DNA of the CDR3 is TGTGCCAGCAGCCAAGCTGGGACAGGGCGCGAGCAGTACTTC. As protein: CASSQAGTGREQYF.

The genes are TRBV28 and TRBJ2-7; no firm D call. Germline assignment: CDR1 MDHEN and CDR2 SYDVKM. CDR3 length: 14 residues. V lost 4 bases, J lost 3 bases, and 13 bases lay in between. CDR3 nucleotides: TGTGCCAGCAGTTCCACATTGGGGTTCTACGAGCAGTACTTC. Translated, it gives CASSSTLGFYEQYF.

The V call is TRBV29-1, the J call TRBJ1-1; weak D call: TRBD1 (5 bases). The CDR3 covers 14 residues. Trimming took 7 bases from V and 1 from J, leaving 16 bases between them. The germline V gene has CDR1 SQVTM and CDR2 ANQGSEA. The CDR3 spells CSATAGTANTEAFF. As DNA, the CDR3 is TGCAGCGCCACCGCCGGGACGGCGAACACTGAAGCTTTCTTT.

The chain combines TRBV5-4 with TRBJ2-5; TRBD2 matches 10 bases. Germline assignment: CDR1 SGHNT and CDR2 YYREEE (reference sequence). V lost 3 bases, J lost 1 base, and 0 bases stayed unmatched. CDR3 size: 14 residues. CDR3 in amino acids: CASSWTSGQETQYF. The CDR3 region has the DNA TGTGCCAGCAGCTGGACTAGCGGCCAAGAGACCCAGTACTTC.

This clone has a single count. J is TRBJ1-2 and V is TRBV5-1; no firm D call. The CDR3 covers 14 residues. The germline gives CDR1 SGHRS, CDR2 YFSETQ. Trimming took 0 bases from V and 1 from J, leaving 7 bases between them. Written as DNA, the CDR3 is TGCGCCAGCAGCTTGGAAGCAGTTAACTATGGCTACACCTTC. The encoded protein is CASSLEAVNYGYTF.

The V call is TRBV10-1, the J call TRBJ2-3, with 15 bases aligning to TRBD2. CDR1 and CDR2 (germline): WNHNN, SYGVQD (reference sequence). The CDR3 loop spans 15 amino acids. V was pared by 7 bases and J by 4 bases, with 3 bases of the junction left unmatched. The DNA of the CDR3 is TGCGCCAGCAAATGGACTAGCGGGAGGGCAGATACGCAGTATTTT. Translation gives CASKWTSGRADTQYF.

The chain employs TRBV11-2 and TRBJ2-2; D is undetermined. Trimming removed 1 base from V and 1 base from J, with 7 bases in between. CDR1 SGHAT and CDR2 FQNNGV come from the germline V gene. The CDR3 consists of 15 residues. Here the CDR3 reads CASSLGLLNTGELFF. In nucleotides, the CDR3 is TGTGCCAGCAGCTTAGGACTTCTGAACACCGGGGAGCTGTTTTTT.

The chain has TRBV10-2 and TRBJ2-3; D may be TRBD1 (6 bases). V lost 0 bases to trimming and J lost 2 bases, with 15 bases between them. This CDR3 has 17 amino acids. In germline, CDR1 is WSHSY, CDR2 SAAADI. CDR3 amino acids: CASSESGAGAFTDTQYF. The CDR3 bases are TGCGCCAGCAGTGAGTCTGGGGCAGGGGCTTTCACAGATACGCAGTATTTT.

This chain links TRBV4-3 with TRBJ2-5, with D perhaps TRBD1 or TRBD2 (6 bases each). Germline CDR1 is LGHNA and CDR2 is YSLEER. The CDR3 has 15 residues. V was shortened by 0 bases and J by 3 bases, with 11 bases between the two germline ends. Here the CDR3 reads CASSQERRGEETQYF. Here the CDR3 DNA reads TGCGCCAGCAGCCAAGAAAGGAGGGGGGAAGAGACCCAGTACTTC.

The V and J genes are TRBV29-1 and TRBJ1-5; D is possibly TRBD1 (6 bases). Germline V gene data show CDR1 as SQVTM and CDR2 as ANQGSEA. Deletions cut 4 bases from V and 2 bases from J, with 15 bases between. The CDR3 extends over 15 amino acids. CDR3 nucleotides: TGCAGCGTTGTCGTTGGGGGCTCTGGCAATCAGCCCCAGCATTTT. Its protein is CSVVVGGSGNQPQHF.

This clone was seen a single time. The V call is TRBV6-5, the J call TRBJ2-3; D not resolved. With 0 bases removed from V and 3 bases from J, the gap between germline ends came to 13 bases. Germline loops: CDR1 MNHEY, CDR2 SVGAGI. This CDR3 region has 16 residues. CDR3 region: CASSYSRVAGTDTQYF. CDR3 DNA: TGTGCCAGCAGTTACTCGAGAGTAGCCGGAACAGATACGCAGTATTTT.

The rearrangement uses TRBV5-1 and TRBJ2-2; 11 bases align to TRBD1. V shed 4 bases, J shed 6 bases, and the junction held 2 bases outside the gene matches. The CDR3 runs to 14 residues. From germline, CDR1 is SGHRS and CDR2 YFSETQ. CDR3 in amino acids: CASSPGQGAGELFF. As DNA, the CDR3 is TGCGCCAGCAGCCCGGGACAGGGGGCCGGGGAGCTGTTTTTT.